The next 23 T cell receptor beta chains were all read from a single sample in a study of blood T cell repertoires in COVID-19. Libraries were prepared by immunoSEQ multiplex PCR; TCRdb keeps only in-frame clonotypes and omits some of them. This sample has about 200,000 clones, with 90% to 95% found just once. The sequenced sample consisted of peripheral blood. The source of these receptors is a man under 40 with COVID-19, enrolled during active disease.

The V call is TRBV12-3 or TRBV12-4, the J call TRBJ1-4, with 10 positions matching TRBD1. J lost 6 bases, V lost 6 bases, and 1 base had no gene match. The CDR3 loop spans 13 amino acids. CDR3 in amino acids: CASRGTGDEKLFF. DNA of the CDR3: TGTGCCAGCAGGGGGACAGGGGATGAAAAACTGTTTTTT.

The V and J genes are TRBV19 and TRBJ1-4, with 9 bases that match TRBD1. The V gene end was trimmed by 5 bases and the J gene end by 8 bases; junction bases not matched to a gene: 9. CDR3 length: 15 amino acids. Per the germline V gene, CDR1 is LNHDA and CDR2 is SQIVND (reference sequence). DNA for the CDR3: TGTGCCAGTAGTTCTCGGGACAGGGCACGAGAAAAACTGTTTTTT. It translates to CASSSRDRAREKLFF.

The V call is TRBV5-1, the J call TRBJ1-1; 12 bases fit TRBD1. Per germline, CDR1 SGHRS and CDR2 YFSETQ. CDR3 size: 16 residues. The ends lost 3 bases at V and 0 bases at J; junction bases unmatched: 3. The CDR3 DNA reads TGCGCCAGCAGCTCAGGGACAGGGGGCCTGAACACTGAAGCTTTCTTT. Its translation is CASSSGTGGLNTEAFF.

V gene TRBV5-1 combines with J gene TRBJ1-1; 8 positions match TRBD1. This CDR3 is 14 amino acids long. Unmatched junction bases numbered 7, after V lost 4 bases and J lost 5 bases. Germline V gives CDR1 SGHRS, CDR2 YFSETQ. CDR3 amino acids: CASSLTGAGTEAFF. For the CDR3, the DNA is TGCGCCAGCAGCCTGACAGGGGCGGGTACTGAAGCTTTCTTT. The full variable domain, rest sourced from reference TRBV5-1 and TRBJ1-1, is KAGVTQTPRYLIKTRGQQVTLSCSPISGHRSVSWYQQTPGQGLQFLFEYFSETQRNKGNFPGRFSGRQFSNSRSEMNVSTLELGDSALYLCASSLTGAGTEAFFGQGTRLTVV.

This clone was found once. The CDR3 sequence: CASSPRTPGSGANVLTF. The CDR3 DNA follows: TGTGCCAGCAGCCCCCGCACGCCCGGCTCTGGGGCCAACGTCCTGACTTTC. The J gene is TRBJ2-6, the V gene TRBV7-3; D gene uncertain. The germline gives CDR1 SGHTA, CDR2 FQGTGA. This CDR3 contains 17 residues. Trimming pared 5 bases from V and 0 bases from J, leaving 14 bases between. The full variable domain, rest sourced from reference TRBV7-3 and TRBJ2-6, is GAGVSQTPSNKVTEKGKYVELRCDPISGHTALYWYRQSLGQGPEFLIYFQGTGAADDSGLPNDRFFAVRPEGSVSTLKIQRTERGDSAVYLCASSPRTPGSGANVLTFGAGSRLTVL.

This clone was seen a single time. V usage is TRBV10-3 and J usage is TRBJ1-1; D is ambiguous. The CDR3 consists of 12 residues. V lost 3 bases, J lost 5 bases, and 7 bases lay in between. CDR1 is ENHRY, CDR2 SYGVKD, per germline. The CDR3 nucleotides read TGTGCCATCAGTGAAGGGAGTACTGAAGCTTTCTTT. Encoded protein: CAISEGSTEAFF.

The V gene is TRBV10-3, the J gene TRBJ2-3; TRBD2 matches 12 bases. The V segment lost 9 bases and the J segment 8 bases; nucleotides outside the gene matches: 6. The V gene's germline CDR1 is ENHRY and CDR2 SYGVKD. The CDR3 runs to 13 residues. The CDR3 here is CAIWPSGGVTQYF. The CDR3 DNA sequence: TGTGCCATTTGGCCTAGCGGGGGGGTTACGCAGTATTTT.

The chain carries TRBV19 and TRBJ1-1; weak D call: TRBD1 (5 bases). V lost 3 bases and J 1 base, leaving 15 bases between the germline ends. The germline V gene has CDR1 LNHDA and CDR2 SQIVND (reference sequence). The CDR3 is 16 residues long. The CDR3 loop is CASSIPAGKANTEAFF. The DNA for the CDR3 is TGTGCCAGTAGTATCCCGGCAGGGAAGGCGAACACTGAAGCTTTCTTT.

This sequence joins TRBV5-1 and TRBJ1-2, with D perhaps TRBD1 (6 bases). The V gene lost 4 bases and the J gene lost 8 bases, with 24 bases spanning the gap. Looked up from germline, CDR1 is SGHRS and CDR2 is YFSETQ. This CDR3 contains 16 residues. The CDR3 DNA reads as TGCGCCAGCAGCGCCACAGGGTTGGGGCCTTATTACGGCTACACCTTC. Protein product: CASSATGLGPYYGYTF.

Points on this clone: The sample holds other DNA sequences that translate to the same CDR3. V gene TRBV27 combines with J gene TRBJ2-7; TRBD2 agrees at 7 bases. CDR3 length: 14 amino acids. V dropped 0 bases and J dropped 1; count of bases not matched to a gene: 0. The V gene's germline CDR1 is MNHEY and CDR2 SMNVEV (reference sequence). The CDR3 region has the DNA TGTGCCAGCAGTTTATCCGGGGGGTCCTACGAGCAGTACTTC. This translates into CASSLSGGSYEQYF.

This clone was seen just once. This rearrangement joins TRBV29-1 to TRBJ2-5, with D uncertain. V shed 6 bases and J shed 0 bases, with 8 bases lying between them. CDR1 SQVTM and CDR2 ANQGSEA come from the germline V gene. CDR3 length equals 12 residues. The chain's CDR3 is CSVPRDQETQYF. CDR3 DNA sequence: TGCAGCGTACCCCGGGACCAAGAGACCCAGTACTTC.

The rearrangement links TRBV10-3 to TRBJ1-2, with 7 bases fitting TRBD1. After removal of 6 bases from V and 0 bases from J, the junction contained 7 bases not matched to a gene. Germline CDR1 ENHRY, CDR2 SYGVKD. The CDR3 spans 15 residues. CDR3 nucleotide sequence: TGTGCCATCAGAGTGGGACAGCAGACTAACTATGGCTACACCTTC. It specifies CAIRVGQQTNYGYTF.

The V gene is TRBV10-2, the J gene TRBJ1-1; 9 nucleotides match TRBD1. This CDR3 is 13 amino acids long. CDR1 is WSHSY, CDR2 SAAADI, per germline. V gave up 5 bases and J gave up 4 bases; unmatched junction bases: 2. CDR3 DNA: TGCGCCAGCAGTAAGACAGGGGGCACTGAAGCTTTCTTT. It specifies CASSKTGGTEAFF.

The chain links TRBV3-1 (or the pseudogene TRBV3-2) to TRBJ2-3, with 8 bases lining up with TRBD2. CDR1 is LGHDT, CDR2 YNNKEL, per germline (reference sequence). J was trimmed by 6 bases and V by 0 bases; bases with no gene match: 5. CDR3 length: 15 amino acids. This chain's CDR3 is CASSQDRLAGDTQYF. CDR3 sequence (DNA): TGTGCCAGCAGCCAAGATCGGCTAGCGGGCGATACGCAGTATTTT.

The chain couples TRBV2 to TRBJ1-2; TRBD1 agrees at 11 bases. This CDR3 spans 14 amino acids. Germline values: CDR1 SNHLY, CDR2 FYNNEI. Trimming at V came to 6 bases and at J to 4 bases, leaving 4 bases not matched to a gene. CDR3 DNA: TGTGCCAGCAGAACCGGGACAGGGGGCTATGGCTACACCTTC. Residues: CASRTGTGGYGYTF.

The chain couples TRBV3-1 (or the pseudogene TRBV3-2) to TRBJ1-4, with 7 bases that match TRBD1. The germline gives CDR1 LGHDT, CDR2 YNNKEL (reference sequence). The J segment lost 5 bases and the V segment lost 1 base, leaving 4 bases of the junction unmatched. This CDR3 contains 15 residues. Here the CDR3 DNA reads TGTGCCAGCAGCCAAGGCGGGACAGCAAATGAAAAACTGTTTTTT. This codes for CASSQGGTANEKLFF.

This chain uses TRBV5-1 with TRBJ2-1, with 7 bases lining up with TRBD1. After removal of 5 bases from V and 0 bases from J, the junction contained 8 bases not matched to a gene. The CDR3 sequence is 16 residues long. CDR1 is SGHRS and CDR2 is YFSETQ in the germline V gene. The CDR3 sequence: CASSSGQASSYNEQFF. In nucleotides, the CDR3 is TGCGCCAGCAGTTCTGGACAGGCCAGCTCCTACAATGAGCAGTTCTTC.

The chain joins TRBV30 to TRBJ1-6, with D possibly TRBD1 on 5 matching bases. The CDR3 extends over 16 amino acids. The germline V gene has CDR1 GTSNPN and CDR2 SVGIG (reference sequence). Trimming pared 0 bases from V and 6 bases from J, leaving 15 bases between. CDR3 amino acids: CAWSVPGRLFNSPLHF. CDR3 bases: TGTGCCTGGAGTGTACCAGGGCGATTATTTAATTCACCCCTCCACTTT. The full variable domain, with the rest looked up from reference TRBV30 and TRBJ1-6, is SQTIHQWPATLVQPVGSPLSLECTVEGTSNPNLYWYRQAAGRGLQLLFYSVGIGQISSEVPQNLSASRPQDRQFILSSKKLLLSDSGFYLCAWSVPGRLFNSPLHFGNGTRLTVT.

V gene TRBV5-6 combines with J gene TRBJ1-1, with 7 bases fitting TRBD1. The CDR3 extends over 18 amino acids. Germline values: CDR1 SGHDT, CDR2 YYEEEE. V dropped 3 bases and J dropped 0; count of bases not matched to a gene: 14. CDR3 residues: CASSYNDITGEVNTEAFF. The CDR3 DNA reads as TGTGCCAGCAGCTACAACGACATAACAGGGGAGGTGAACACTGAAGCTTTCTTT. Filled out from reference TRBV5-6 and TRBJ1-1, the complete variable domain reads DAGVTQSPTHLIKTRGQQVTLRCSPKSGHDTVSWYQQALGQGPQFIFQYYEEEERQRGNFPDRFSGHQFPNYSSELNVNALLLGDSALYLCASSYNDITGEVNTEAFFGQGTRLTVV.

The chain joins TRBV6-5 to TRBJ1-1; D gene ambiguous. The germline gives CDR1 MNHEY, CDR2 SVGAGI. V lost 8 bases to trimming and J lost 7 bases, with 20 bases between them. The CDR3 runs to 14 residues. The CDR3 reads CASGSLGLDGEAFF. CDR3 in DNA: TGTGCCAGCGGTAGCTTAGGTCTCGACGGTGAAGCTTTCTTT.

The chain recombines TRBV7-2 with TRBJ1-5, with D possibly TRBD1 on 5 matching bases. CDR1 and CDR2 from the germline V gene are SGHTA and FQGNSA. CDR3 size: 14 residues. Trimming took 2 bases from V and 3 from J, leaving 8 bases between them. In DNA form, the CDR3 reads TGTGCCAGCAGCTTACCAGGGCCCAATCAGCCCCAGCATTTT. Its protein is CASSLPGPNQPQHF.

This rearrangement joins TRBV10-3 to TRBJ2-3; 10 bases map to TRBD2. Germline V gives CDR1 ENHRY, CDR2 SYGVKD. This CDR3 has 17 amino acids. V was pared by 4 bases and J by 0 bases, with 7 bases of the junction left unmatched. CDR3 sequence: CAISAASGGLSTDTQYF. The CDR3, as DNA: TGTGCCATCAGTGCGGCTAGCGGGGGCCTTAGCACAGATACGCAGTATTTT.

The chain recombines TRBV9 with TRBJ1-1; 10 bases are shared with TRBD1. This CDR3 is 13 amino acids long. J gave up 8 bases and V 0 bases, and 1 base lay outside the gene matches. The germline gives CDR1 SGDLS, CDR2 YYNGEE. This CDR3 is CASSVGTGGEAFF. For the CDR3, the DNA is TGTGCCAGCAGCGTAGGGACAGGGGGGGAAGCTTTCTTT.